A selection of T cell receptor beta chains follows, all from one sample in a study of blood T cell repertoires in COVID-19. Sequencing used immunoSEQ multiplex PCR; TCRdb keeps in-frame clones, though not all of them. In the table there are around 700,000 clones, 85% to 90% of which are singletons. Sample: peripheral blood. Receptors originate from a woman aged 18-29 years with acute or convalescent COVID-19. The CDR3 runs from the conserved cysteine through the conserved F or W. A D gene is named only where the DNA matches it firmly. Clone size appears in some rows only: once, few, many, or a class for an expanded clone.

clone_size j_call v_call d_call cdr3_nt cdr3_aa
- TRBJ1-1 TRBV19 - TGTGCCAGTAGTATAGGACAGCTGAACACTGAAGCTTTCTTT CASSIGQLNTEAFF
- TRBJ2-7 TRBV6-5 - TGTGCCAGCAGGGTTGTAGGGGCCTCCTACGAGCAGTACTTC CASRVVGASYEQYF
- TRBJ1-2 TRBV15 - TGTGCCACCAGCAGGCCCACCAGGGCGGGAACTGGCTACACCTTC CATSRPTRAGTGYTF
- TRBJ2-7 TRBV6-5 TRBD1 TGTGCCAGCAGCCCACAGGGGAGCGAGCAGTACTTC CASSPQGSEQYF
- TRBJ1-1 TRBV15 TRBD1 TGTGCCACCATAGACAGGGGGGACATAAACACTGAAGCTTTCTTT CATIDRGDINTEAFF
- TRBJ1-1 TRBV5-1 TRBD1 TGCGCCAGCAGCTTGGACCACCCGACAGGGCCGAACACTGAAGCTTTCTTT CASSLDHPTGPNTEAFF
few TRBJ2-7 TRBV5-4 TRBD1 TGTGCCAGCAGTTCAACGACCGGGACAGGGGGCGCCTACGAGCAGTACTTC CASSSTTGTGGAYEQYF
- TRBJ2-5 TRBV11-3 TRBD1 TGTGCCAGCAGCCCCGGGACAGGGGCAAAGACCCAGTACTTC CASSPGTGAKTQYF
- TRBJ2-6 TRBV4-3 TRBD2 TGCGCCAGCAGCCAGGGGGGGATCTCTGGGGCCAACGTCCTGACTTTC CASSQGGISGANVLTF
- TRBJ1-1 TRBV19 TRBD1 TGTGCCAGTAGGACTGACAGGGCGGGAACTGAAGCTTTCTTT CASRTDRAGTEAFF
- TRBJ2-7 TRBV11-2 - TGTGCCAGCAGCTCTCTCCGGGACAAACCCTACGAGCAGTACTTC CASSSLRDKPYEQYF
- TRBJ1-3 TRBV4-1 - TGCGCCAGCAGCCAAGCCCTGATTCGACAGAAAGGAAACACCATATATTTT CASSQALIRQKGNTIYF
once TRBJ1-4 TRBV2 TRBD1 TGTGCCAGCACACGGGACAGGGTTGGAGAAAAACTGTTTTTT CASTRDRVGEKLFF
- TRBJ1-2 TRBV5-1 - TGCGCCAGCAGCTTGGTGGGTCAGGGCTACTATGGCTACACCTTC CASSLVGQGYYGYTF
- TRBJ2-2 TRBV29-1 - TGCAGCGTTGAAGTACAAATTGGCACCGGGGAGCTGTTTTTT CSVEVQIGTGELFF
- TRBJ2-5 TRBV3-1/TRBV3-2 TRBD2 TGTGCCAGCAGCCTGGGACTAGCGGGAGGGCTAAAAGAGACCCAGTACTTC CASSLGLAGGLKETQYF
- TRBJ2-2 TRBV27 - TGTGCCAGCAGTTCGAGGACAGAATGGCACGGGGAGCTGTTTTTT CASSSRTEWHGELFF
- TRBJ1-4 TRBV5-1 - TGCGCCAGCAGCCCTCCAGACTCTTCCAACGAAAAACTGTTTTTT CASSPPDSSNEKLFF
- TRBJ1-1 TRBV10-2 - TGCGCCAGCAGTATGCAGTTACCTGAAGCTTTCTTT CASSMQLPEAFF
- TRBJ2-7 TRBV7-8 TRBD1 TGTGCCAGCAGAACAAACAGGGGAGTGGGCGAGCAGTACTTC CASRTNRGVGEQYF
- TRBJ1-1 TRBV2 - TGTGCCAGCATTAAACAGAGGGCGAACACTGAAGCTTTCTTT CASIKQRANTEAFF
once TRBJ2-3 TRBV2 - TGTGCCAGCAAACGGGATTCTAGCACAGATACGCAGTATTTT CASKRDSSTDTQYF
- TRBJ1-2 TRBV6-5 - TGTGCCAGCAGCCTAGTGCCACTGGTTGGCTATGGCTACACCTTC CASSLVPLVGYGYTF
- TRBJ2-7 TRBV4-2 TRBD2 TGTGCCAGCAGCCAAGGCCCTCTTCCCAGCGGGGGACACTCCTACGAGCAGTACTTC CASSQGPLPSGGHSYEQYF
- TRBJ2-7 TRBV3-1/TRBV3-2 - TGTGCCAGCAGCAATGGGCCTTACGAGCAGTACTTC CASSNGPYEQYF
- TRBJ1-2 TRBV13 - TGTGCCAGCAGCTTAGGACAGGAGAGCTACACCTTC CASSLGQESYTF
- TRBJ2-3 TRBV5-1 - TGCGCCAGCAGCTTGGTGGCAGGATACACAGATACGCAGTATTTT CASSLVAGYTDTQYF
once TRBJ2-5 TRBV30 TRBD1 TGTGCCTGGACCCTCGGACAGGGGGCGCGCAAGACCCAGTACTTC CAWTLGQGARKTQYF
- TRBJ2-4 TRBV7-2 TRBD2 TGTGCCAGCAGCCCTAGCGGGGTGGGGAACATTCAGTACTTC CASSPSGVGNIQYF
- TRBJ1-3 TRBV7-3 - TGTGCCAACCATCGGGATTCTGGAAACACCATATATTTT CANHRDSGNTIYF
- TRBJ1-1 TRBV4-1 - TGCGCCAGCAGCCAAGAGGCACGGAACACTGAAGCTTTCTTT CASSQEARNTEAFF
- TRBJ1-1 TRBV11-2 - TGTGCCAGCAGCTTCCCCGGGGTCACTGAAGCTTTCTTT CASSFPGVTEAFF
- TRBJ1-4 TRBV30 TRBD1 TGTGCCTGGAGTGATGGCAGGGGGCGATTAAATGAAAAACTGTTTTTT CAWSDGRGRLNEKLFF
- TRBJ2-6 TRBV7-6 - TGTGCCAGCAGCTTTCCAGGTTACGGCTCTGGGGCCAACGTCCTGACTTTC CASSFPGYGSGANVLTF
once TRBJ1-2 TRBV11-2 TRBD1 TGTGCCAGCAGCTTGCCTGGCCGGGACAGCAATAACTATGGCTACACCTTC CASSLPGRDSNNYGYTF
- TRBJ1-6 TRBV18 TRBD1 TGTGCCAGCTCACCCCTCGCCGGGACAGGGGGCCTATCCTTGAATTCACCCCTCCACTTT CASSPLAGTGGLSLNSPLHF
- TRBJ2-5 TRBV9 TRBD2 TGTGCCAGCAGCGTAGGCGGGGGGTCAGAGACCCAGTACTTC CASSVGGGSETQYF
- TRBJ2-7 TRBV4-1 - TGCGCCAGCAGCCAAGCGGGAGCGAAAGCTCTCGACGAGCAGTACTTC CASSQAGAKALDEQYF
- TRBJ1-3 TRBV9 - TGTGCCAGCAACCCGGGCCCTGGGGCCTCTGGAAACACCATATATTTT CASNPGPGASGNTIYF
- TRBJ1-1 TRBV9 - TGTGCCAGCAGCGAAGACTCCGGGGACACTGAAGCTTTCTTT CASSEDSGDTEAFF
- TRBJ1-2 TRBV27 TRBD1 TGTGCCAGCAGTGGACAGGGGGCGTTGAACTATGGCTACACCTTC CASSGQGALNYGYTF
- TRBJ1-2 TRBV19 - TGTGCCAGTAGTATCCTCCCAGGGCTTAACTATGGCTACACCTTC CASSILPGLNYGYTF
- TRBJ2-3 TRBV6-2/TRBV6-3 TRBD1 TGTGCCAGCAGTTACCGACAGGGTGGTACAGATACGCAGTATTTT CASSYRQGGTDTQYF
- TRBJ2-2 TRBV6-5 TRBD1 TGTGCCAGCAGATGGACAGGGGGATTCGCCGGGGAGCTGTTTTTT CASRWTGGFAGELFF
- TRBJ2-4 TRBV14 TRBD1 TGTGCCAGCAGCTTTACCGGGACAGGGATCAAAAACATTCAGTACTTC CASSFTGTGIKNIQYF
- TRBJ1-1 TRBV10-2 - TGCGCCAGCAGTGAGTTCGGTGGCACTGAAGCTTTCTTT CASSEFGGTEAFF
- TRBJ1-1 TRBV5-1 TRBD1 TGCGCCAGCAGCCTGCGGGACAGGCCGAACACTGAAGCTTTCTTT CASSLRDRPNTEAFF
- TRBJ1-3 TRBV12-3/TRBV12-4 - TGTGCCAGCAGTTTCTCCTCTGGAAACACCATATATTTT CASSFSSGNTIYF
- TRBJ2-5 TRBV7-2 - TGTGCCAGCAGCGGGTCAGGGATCCAAGAGACCCAGTACTTC CASSGSGIQETQYF
- TRBJ2-7 TRBV19 - TGTGCCAGTAAGCCTGGTTCGGGGGACTCCTACGAGCAGTACTTC CASKPGSGDSYEQYF
- TRBJ2-7 TRBV6-1 - TGTGCCAGCAGTGAACTACTTTCGGTGGCCTACGAGCAGTACTTC CASSELLSVAYEQYF
once TRBJ2-5 TRBV15 - TGTGCCACCAGCAGAGATAGGGGCCGGGAGACCCAGTACTTC CATSRDRGRETQYF
- TRBJ1-1 TRBV11-2 - TGTGCCAGCAGCTTAGGGGCAGGGGCAATATTTGAAGCTTTCTTT CASSLGAGAIFEAFF
- TRBJ2-3 TRBV5-1 TRBD2 TGCGCCAGCAGCTTGAGACTAGCGGGGGTGGGCACAGATACGCAGTATTTT CASSLRLAGVGTDTQYF